This passage covers 11 T cell receptor beta chains from one sample sequenced in a study of vaccination and CD4 T cells after COVID-19. TCRdb used MiXCR to reprocess the PCR reads, holding one entry per CDR3 protein. The repertoire holds some 40,000 distinct CDR3 sequences, with around 33% as singletons. Time point defined: late sampling 161 to 241 days after vaccination in a few convalescent patients. The sequences come from CD4+ T cells from blood, collected about 7 months after SARS-CoV-2 vaccination. The receptors were gathered from a human donor who had recovered from COVID-19.

By frequency in the sample, this clonotype is medium-sized. CDR3 sequence: CASGGQNTDTQYF. For the CDR3, the DNA is TGTGCCAGCGGGGGACAGAACACAGATACGCAGTATTTT. The rearrangement uses TRBV6-1 and TRBJ2-3; 7 bases line up with TRBD1. Looked up from germline, CDR1 is MNHNS and CDR2 is SASEGT. The CDR3 has 13 amino acids. J lost 2 bases, V lost 8 bases, and 4 bases had no gene match.

The chain links TRBV20-1 to TRBJ2-1; 7 bases match TRBD2. CDR3 length equals 16 residues. With V trimmed by 0 bases and J by 1 base, 6 bases remained unmatched. Looked up from germline, CDR1 is DFQATT and CDR2 is SNEGSKA (reference sequence). CDR3 in amino acids: CSARDLGGESYNEQFF. The CDR3 nucleotides read TGCAGTGCTAGAGATCTGGGAGGGGAGTCCTACAATGAGCAGTTCTTC.

Turning to this clonotype: At one end the junction does not follow the germline gene, possibly because of a read error. The chain joins TRBV6-1 to TRBJ2-7; possibly TRBD1 or TRBD2 for D (5 bases each). Germline CDR1 and CDR2: MNHNS and SASEGT. The CDR3 has 12 residues. CDR3 sequence (DNA): TGTGCCAGCAGACCACCTCCGGGACCGACTAACTTC. Its protein is CASRPPPGPTNF.

This clonotype has just a few counts. V is TRBV6-1 and J is TRBJ1-5; 7 bases are a match to TRBD1. The germline gives CDR1 MNHNS, CDR2 SASEGT. The V and J ends lost 6 bases and 5 bases, in that order; junction bases with no gene match: 7. The CDR3 is 14 residues long. The CDR3 region has the DNA TGTGCCAGCAGCCGGGACAGCCGATATCAGCCCCAGCATTTT. It codes for CASSRDSRYQPQHF.

This clonotype was picked up a small number of times. The V call is TRBV2, the J call TRBJ2-5; 7 positions match TRBD2. The CDR3 length is 13 residues. Germline V gene data show CDR1 as SNHLY and CDR2 as FYNNEI. J lost 2 bases, V lost 4 bases, and 1 base had no gene match. The CDR3 protein is CASSASGQETQYF. The CDR3 nucleotides are TGTGCCAGCAGTGCTAGCGGACAAGAGACCCAGTACTTC. The full variable domain, rest sourced from reference TRBV2 and TRBJ2-5, is EPEVTQTPSHQVTQMGQEVILRCVPISNHLYFYWYRQILGQKVEFLVSFYNNEISEKSEIFDDQFSVERPDGSNFTLKIRSTKLEDSAMYFCASSASGQETQYFGPGTRLLVL.

This rearrangement joins TRBV20-1 to TRBJ2-1; 11 bases are a match to TRBD2. The CDR3 is made up of 15 amino acids. V lost 3 bases and J lost 8; bases outside the gene matches: 9. CDR1 and CDR2 (germline): DFQATT, SNEGSKA (reference sequence). Here the CDR3 reads CSARARLAGSDEQFF. CDR3 in DNA: TGCAGTGCTAGGGCAAGACTAGCGGGATCTGATGAGCAGTTCTTC.

The chain has TRBV7-9 and TRBJ1-5, with 7 bases identical to TRBD1. CDR3 size: 17 residues. CDR1 is SEHNR and CDR2 is FQNEAQ in the germline V gene (reference sequence). The ends lost 5 bases at V and 0 bases at J; junction bases unmatched: 10. The CDR3 here is CASSRAGQPYSNQPQHF. CDR3 DNA: TGTGCCAGCAGCCGAGCGGGACAGCCTTATAGCAATCAGCCCCAGCATTTT. The variable domain in full, with the rest retrieved from reference TRBV7-9 and TRBJ1-5, is DTGVSQNPRHKITKRGQNVTFRCDPISEHNRLYWYRQTLGQGPEFLTYFQNEAQLEKSRLLSDRFSAERPKGSFSTLEIQRTEQGDSAMYLCASSRAGQPYSNQPQHFGDGTRLSIL.

V is TRBV2 and J is TRBJ1-5; tentatively, D is TRBD1 (6 bases). CDR3 length: 12 amino acids. V lost 4 bases to trimming and J lost 11 bases, with 12 bases between them. Germline CDR1 SNHLY, CDR2 FYNNEI. The CDR3 sequence: CASSGDIGAQHF. CDR3 DNA sequence: TGTGCCAGCAGTGGGGACATCGGGGCCCAGCATTTT.

This chain joins TRBV7-6 and TRBJ2-1; 9 bases fit TRBD2. J lost 1 base, V lost 3 bases, and 1 base had no gene match. CDR1 and CDR2 (germline): SGHVS, FNYEAQ. This CDR3 comprises 15 residues. The CDR3 reads CASSFSGSSYNEQFF. The CDR3 nucleotides read TGTGCCAGCAGCTTTAGCGGGAGTTCCTACAATGAGCAGTTCTTC.

The table lists this clonotype with a few counts. The rearrangement links TRBV6-2 or TRBV6-3 to TRBJ2-7; D tentatively reads TRBD1 or TRBD2 (5 bases each). V dropped 2 bases and J dropped 5 bases, with 7 bases sitting between them. Germline V gene data show CDR1 as MNHEY and CDR2 as SVGEGT. This CDR3 comprises 12 residues. CDR3: CASSYMGDEQYF. The CDR3 nucleotides read TGTGCCAGCAGTTACATGGGGGACGAGCAGTACTTC.

This clonotype occurred a few times. The gene calls are TRBV21-1 and TRBJ1-5. TRBV21-1 is assigned pseudogene status. There are 17 residues in the CDR3. The CDR3 spells CASSNRKLNASNQPQHF. The CDR3 DNA reads as TGTGCCAGCAGCAACCGAAAGCTCAATGCGAGCAATCAGCCCCAGCATTTT.